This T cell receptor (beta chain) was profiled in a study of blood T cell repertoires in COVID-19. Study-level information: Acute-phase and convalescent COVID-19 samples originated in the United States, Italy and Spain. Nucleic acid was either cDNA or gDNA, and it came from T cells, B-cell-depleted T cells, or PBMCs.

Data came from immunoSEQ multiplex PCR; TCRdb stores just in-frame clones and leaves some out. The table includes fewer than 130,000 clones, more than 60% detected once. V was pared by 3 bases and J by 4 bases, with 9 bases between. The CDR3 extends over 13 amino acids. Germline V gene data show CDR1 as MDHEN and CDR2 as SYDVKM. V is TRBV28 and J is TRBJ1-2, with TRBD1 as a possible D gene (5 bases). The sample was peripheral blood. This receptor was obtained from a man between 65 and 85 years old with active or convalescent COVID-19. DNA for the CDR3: TGTGCCAGCAGTTTGGGGCAGATCTATGGCTACACCTTC. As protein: CASSLGQIYGYTF.